Listed below are T cell receptor beta chains from one sample, sequenced in a study of T-cell memory formation after mild COVID-19. One entry per CDR3 protein results from TCRdb running MiXCR on the 5' RACE reads. The repertoire holds some 490,000 distinct CDR3 sequences, with around a sixth as singletons. The sample taken for sequencing was PBMCs or a T cell subset sorted from them (not recorded which). The receptors were gathered from an adult woman who had mild COVID-19 (a few samples of this study predate the infection). Cell type and time point are not known. The CDR3 runs from the conserved cysteine through the conserved F or W. D genes are given only for firm matches. The listing skips clone size in some rows; elsewhere it reads once, few, many or a size class.

v_gene	j_gene	abundance	d_gene	CDR3nt	CDR3aa
TRBV6-5	TRBJ2-7	few	TRBD1	TGTGCCAGCAGTTATACGGAAGGGACAGGGGGTCGGGAGGAGCAGTACTTC	CASSYTEGTGGREEQYF
TRBV7-9	TRBJ1-1	few	NA	TGTGCCAGCAGCCCCAGAGAAACAGTTTGGAACACTGAAGCTTTCTTT	CASSPRETVWNTEAFF
TRBV2	TRBJ2-3	NA	TRBD1	TGTGCCAGCAACCCGGGACAGGGAGAGGCTACGCAGTATTTT	CASNPGQGEATQYF
TRBV13	TRBJ2-3	few	NA	TGTGCCAGCAGCCCAGACTATGCGTATACGCAGTATTTT	CASSPDYAYTQYF
TRBV25-1	TRBJ1-1	few	NA	TGTGCCAGCAGTGAATCCCCAGCTGAAGCTTTCTTT	CASSESPAEAFF
TRBV20-1	TRBJ2-1	few	TRBD2	TGCAGTGCTAGAGATTGGCTAGCGGGAGACTCCTACAATGAGCAGTTCTTC	CSARDWLAGDSYNEQFF
TRBV5-4	TRBJ1-6	NA	NA	TGTGCCAGCAGCTTCGTTGCAGAAAATTCACCCCTCCACTTT	CASSFVAENSPLHF
TRBV6-2/TRBV6-3	TRBJ2-7	NA	TRBD1	TGTGCCAGCAGTTACTCGGACAGGGGCGGCGAGCAGTACTTC	CASSYSDRGGEQYF
TRBV2	TRBJ1-2	few	TRBD1	TGTGCCAGCAGTGGAACAGGGGGGAGTGGCTACACCTTC	CASSGTGGSGYTF
TRBV24-1	TRBJ2-2	NA	NA	TGTGCCACCAGTGATGCAGGTTGGGCCGGGGAGCTGTTTTTT	CATSDAGWAGELFF
TRBV5-5	TRBJ2-7	few	NA	TGTGCCAGCAGCCGACTAGTCAGCACGTTCTACGAGCAGTACTTC	CASSRLVSTFYEQYF
TRBV20-1	TRBJ2-1	NA	TRBD2	TGCAGTGCTAGAGATTTGCAGGGCGGGGGGAACAATGAGCAGTTCTTC	CSARDLQGGGNNEQFF
TRBV29-1	TRBJ2-7	NA	TRBD1	TGCAGCGTTGAAGTGTCCCCCCCGGGACAGGTTCGGGACGAGCAGTACTTC	CSVEVSPPGQVRDEQYF
TRBV20-1	TRBJ1-5	few	NA	TGCAGTTCCGGGGACGGTTACAATCAGCCCCAGCATTTT	CSSGDGYNQPQHF
TRBV20-1	TRBJ2-3	few	NA	TGCAGTGCTAGAGTCCTCGGACTATTCGGTACGCAGTATTTT	CSARVLGLFGTQYF
TRBV18	TRBJ1-6	few	NA	TGTGCCAGCTCACCGGGACCGGCTATTGTTAATTCACCCCTCCACTTT	CASSPGPAIVNSPLHF
TRBV24-1	TRBJ1-1	NA	NA	TGTGCCACCAGTGGTCCCAACACTGAAGCTTTCTTT	CATSGPNTEAFF
TRBV7-2	TRBJ2-5	few	NA	TGTGCCAGCAGCCACAAGGCTAGCCCGCCGGAGACCCAGTACTTC	CASSHKASPPETQYF
TRBV7-3	TRBJ2-3	few	TRBD2	TGTGCCAGCAGCCCCCATCGGGGGGCAGATACGCAGTATTTT	CASSPHRGADTQYF
TRBV29-1	TRBJ2-2	NA	TRBD2	TGCAGCGTTGAACTAGCGGGAGCTTTCACCGGGGAGCTGTTTTTT	CSVELAGAFTGELFF
TRBV11-3	TRBJ2-3	NA	NA	TGTGCCAGCAGCTCCGAAACGGGGGGCCGTAGCACAGATACGCAGTATTTT	CASSSETGGRSTDTQYF
TRBV5-6	TRBJ2-3	NA	TRBD2	TGTGCCAGCAGCTTGGCCGGGTACGGACTAGGAGGTACGCAGTATTTT	CASSLAGYGLGGTQYF
TRBV12-3/TRBV12-4	TRBJ2-5	NA	NA	TGTGCCAGCGGGTGGGGCAGGTCATTTGGGTCAGAGACCCAGTACTTC	CASGWGRSFGSETQYF
TRBV9	TRBJ2-5	few	TRBD2	TGTGCCAGCAGCGTTACTAGCGCGGAGACCCAGTACTTC	CASSVTSAETQYF
TRBV3-1	TRBJ2-7	NA	TRBD2	TGTGCCAGCAGCCAAGCGTTTCCCGGGACTAGCGGCAACTACGAGCAGTACTTC	CASSQAFPGTSGNYEQYF
TRBV5-1	TRBJ2-1	NA	NA	TGCGCCAGCAGCCTCCGGGACTTCAGCTCCTACAATGAGCAGTTCTTC	CASSLRDFSSYNEQFF
TRBV6-6	TRBJ2-7	few	TRBD1	TGTGCCAGCGCGCACCGGGACAGGGGATCCTACGAGCAGTACTTC	CASAHRDRGSYEQYF
TRBV7-8	TRBJ2-3	few	TRBD1	TGTGCCAGCAGCTTAGAGACAGGGCCCACAGATACGCAGTATTTT	CASSLETGPTDTQYF
TRBV7-9	TRBJ1-4	many	NA	TGTGCCAGCAGCTTAACACCACGAGGGGAAAAACTGTTTTTT	CASSLTPRGEKLFF
TRBV6-6	TRBJ2-7	NA	NA	TGTGCCAGCAGTTCGAGTGTCTACGAGCAGTACTTC	CASSSSVYEQYF
TRBV7-9	TRBJ2-1	NA	TRBD1	TGTGCCAGCAGCCCGCGGACAGGGACACAATACAATGAGCAGTTCTTC	CASSPRTGTQYNEQFF
TRBV29-1	TRBJ2-1	NA	TRBD2	TGCAGCGCCCGGACTAGTTCCTACAATGAGCAGTTCTTC	CSARTSSYNEQFF
TRBV3-1	TRBJ2-7	few	TRBD2	TGTGCCACCCTACTAGCGGGAGCCGCCACCTACGAGCAGTACTTC	CATLLAGAATYEQYF
TRBV24-1	TRBJ1-4	NA	TRBD1	TGTGCCACCAGTGAATCCAGGGGGGGTGCTAATGAAAAACTGTTTTTT	CATSESRGGANEKLFF
TRBV12-3/TRBV12-4	TRBJ2-1	many	TRBD2	TGTGCCAGCAGTTGGGGACTAGCGGGAGACAATGAGCAGTTCTTC	CASSWGLAGDNEQFF
TRBV2	TRBJ2-3	NA	NA	TGTGCCAGCACCCTCGGACTGTACACAGATACGCAGTATTTT	CASTLGLYTDTQYF
TRBV9	TRBJ2-7	NA	TRBD2	TGTGCCAGCAGCGCAGGGACTAGCTGGGACGAGCAGTACTTC	CASSAGTSWDEQYF
TRBV7-8	TRBJ1-5	NA	TRBD1	TGTGCCAGCAGCCCCGGACAGGGTACAGCCAGCAATCAGCCCCAGCATTTT	CASSPGQGTASNQPQHF
TRBV7-9	TRBJ1-1	many	NA	TGTGCCAGCAGCTTAGGGGTGGAGACTGAAGCTTTCTTT	CASSLGVETEAFF
TRBV7-9	TRBJ1-3	NA	TRBD1	TGTGCCAGCAGCCAGGAGGGACAGCCTGGAAACACCATATATTTT	CASSQEGQPGNTIYF
TRBV5-1	TRBJ2-7	few	NA	TGCGCCAGCAGCTTGATGTCCGGGGGGCCCTACGAGCAGTACTTC	CASSLMSGGPYEQYF
TRBV28	TRBJ1-1	few	NA	TGTGCCAGCAGATCATCCTCCCCGATAGGAGCTTTCTTT	CASRSSSPIGAFF
TRBV12-3/TRBV12-4	TRBJ2-7	few	NA	TGTGCCAGCAGTCGTTTAACCTACGAGCAGTACTTC	CASSRLTYEQYF
TRBV19	TRBJ1-2	NA	NA	TGTGCCAGTAGGGAACGGGATTCCTATGGCTACACCTTC	CASRERDSYGYTF
TRBV2	TRBJ2-7	few	TRBD1	TGTGCCAGCAGTGTTGGCCCGGGACAGGGATCCTACGAGCAGTACTTC	CASSVGPGQGSYEQYF
TRBV29-1	TRBJ2-7	few	TRBD2	TGCAGCGTTGAAGAGCGGGGGAGCTCCTACGAGCAGTACTTC	CSVEERGSSYEQYF
TRBV30	TRBJ2-7	NA	TRBD1	TGTGCCTGGACGACAGGGACAGGCTACGAGCAGTACTTC	CAWTTGTGYEQYF
TRBV29-1	TRBJ1-4	NA	NA	TGCAGCGTTGAAGATCCCCCCTTACTGTTTTTT	CSVEDPPLLFF
TRBV4-1	TRBJ2-3	few	NA	TGCGCCAGCAGCCCAGACGGGCCAAACACAGATACGCAGTATTTT	CASSPDGPNTDTQYF
TRBV7-6	TRBJ2-1	many	TRBD1	TGTGCCAGCAGCTTAGCCGGGACAGGGACCTACAATGAGCAGTTCTTC	CASSLAGTGTYNEQFF
TRBV18	TRBJ2-1	few	NA	TGTGCCAGCTCACCATCACGGTCTTACAGGGTGGGACTCCACAATGAGCAGTTCTTC	CASSPSRSYRVGLHNEQFF
TRBV7-2	TRBJ2-5	few	NA	TGTGCCAGCAGCCCAAACACTGTGGGGGGAGAGACCCAGTACTTC	CASSPNTVGGETQYF
TRBV5-4	TRBJ1-1	few	NA	TGTGCCAGCAGCCCCAGAGGGAGGAACACTGAAGCTTTCTTT	CASSPRGRNTEAFF
TRBV5-1	TRBJ2-3	NA	NA	TGCGCCAGCAGCCCTCCCTGGTTACGGACAGATACGCAGTATTTT	CASSPPWLRTDTQYF